The T cell receptor beta chain under discussion was sequenced for a study of blood T cell repertoires in COVID-19. Study-wide background: Collection of acute and convalescent COVID-19 samples took place in the United States, Italy and Spain. PBMCs, B-cell-depleted T cells, or T cells provided the cDNA or gDNA that made up the material.

The participants were between about 18 and 95 years old and came from some 23 US areas. Clinical histories supplied by participants themselves formed the basis of cohort assignment. Only in-frame clones appear in the TCRdb table, and some are missing; sequencing was by immunoSEQ multiplex PCR. The sample records hundreds of thousands of clones, about nine tenths being singletons. The germline V gene has CDR1 LGHDT and CDR2 YNNKEL (reference sequence). This CDR3 has 15 residues. V gave up 7 bases and J gave up 3 bases, with 17 bases separating them. Sequencing input: PBMCs or T cells enriched from blood (not recorded which). This sequence originates from a woman under 40 with acute COVID-19. V is TRBV3-1 (or the pseudogene TRBV3-2) and J is TRBJ2-3, with D possibly TRBD1 on 5 matching bases. This CDR3 is CASTSTATVTDTQYF. CDR3 nucleotides: TGTGCCAGCACCTCAACAGCGACAGTGACAGATACGCAGTATTTT.